This TCR beta chain was sequenced during a study of blood T cell repertoires in COVID-19. Across the whole study: COVID-19 samples, acute and convalescent, were from the United States, Italy and Spain. The cDNA or gDNA used as material had been derived from T cells, B-cell-depleted T cells, or PBMCs.

The CDR3 runs 14 residues. Trimming shortened V by 9 bases and J by 1 base, and 12 bases separated the two germline ends. CDR1 is MDHEN, CDR2 SYDVKM, per germline. In the original analysis: Amplification with reference gene primers provided the estimates of nucleated cell counts. The protocol was immunoSEQ multiplex PCR, while the TCRdb copy is restricted to in-frame clones and leaves out a portion. The V and J calls and clone size are taken from that table; D and trimming were inferred from the DNA. This table holds 57,000 or so clones, around four fifths found once. This TCR derives from a man aged 70-80 years with acute or convalescent COVID-19. Sequencing was carried out using peripheral blood. The chain recombines TRBV28 with TRBJ2-2, with D perhaps TRBD2 (7 bases). CDR3 sequence reads: CASTGGLNTGELFF. As DNA, the CDR3 is TGTGCCAGTACGGGGGGCCTGAACACCGGGGAGCTGTTTTTT.